This is a list of T cell receptor beta chains from one sample in a study of blood T cells in healthy people across ages. TCRdb re-derived calls from the 5' RACE reads in MiXCR, one entry per CDR3 protein. The table has 750,000 to 950,000 distinct CDR3 sequences, more than 25% seen once; the top ten hold about 2.9%. These sequences were also reported in another study, on T cells of mothers and their children.

The specimen sequenced was blood. The receptors derive from a boy under 18 in good health. CDR3s include the opening cysteine and the closing phenylalanine or tryptophan. D genes are given only for firm matches. Some rows have no size entry. The others give once, few or many, or a class for an expanded clone.

j_call v_call clone_size d_call cdr3_nt cdr3_aa
TRBJ2-7 TRBV6-5 many TRBD1 TGTGCCAGCAGCCGGGACAGGGGACACGAGCAGTACTTC CASSRDRGHEQYF
TRBJ2-6 TRBV18 few NA TGCGCCAGCTCACCAGAGCAGCCTGGGGCCAACGTCCTGACTTTC CASSPEQPGANVLTF
TRBJ2-2 TRBV28 NA NA TGTGCCAGCAGCGGGAGCTCCACCGGGGAGCTGTTTTTT CASSGSSTGELFF
TRBJ1-4 TRBV5-5 NA NA TGTGCCAGCACCCAGCTGGCAACTAATGAAAAACTGTTTTTT CASTQLATNEKLFF
TRBJ2-7 TRBV12-3/TRBV12-4 NA NA TGTGCCAGCAGCCGGACTTCCTGTGAGCAGTACTTC CASSRTSCEQYF
TRBJ1-2 TRBV29-1 few TRBD1 TGCAGCGTTGAGTTAGGACAGGGAGGCTATGGCTACACCTTC CSVELGQGGYGYTF
TRBJ2-5 TRBV10-3 NA TRBD2 TGTGCCACCGGGACTAGCGGGGGTGGAACCCAGTACTTC CATGTSGGGTQYF
TRBJ2-5 TRBV28 NA NA TGTGCCAGCAGCGCAGAGGGACTCAGTCTCGGGGGGCGAGAGACCCAGTACTTC CASSAEGLSLGGRETQYF
TRBJ2-7 TRBV10-3 NA TRBD2 TGTGCCATCAGTGTAACTAGCGGGAGATCCTACGAGCAGTACTTC CAISVTSGRSYEQYF
TRBJ2-5 TRBV12-5 NA TRBD1 TGTGCTAGTGCCACGACAGGGACAGAGACCCAGTACTTC CASATTGTETQYF
TRBJ2-1 TRBV9 NA TRBD2 TGTGCCAGCAGCGTAGAGGGAGCGGGGGGGCGCAATGAGCAGTTCTTC CASSVEGAGGRNEQFF
TRBJ2-5 TRBV18 NA NA TGTGCCAGCTCGACTAGTGACGGAAAGGGATCGTCCAGAGAGACCCAGTACTTC CASSTSDGKGSSRETQYF
TRBJ1-1 TRBV6-5 NA NA TGTGCCAGCAGTTACGGCAGGGTAAAATCAAGGTTGGGTGTCACTGAAGCTTTCTTT CASSYGRVKSRLGVTEAFF
TRBJ2-1 TRBV2 few TRBD1 TGTGCCAGCAGTGAATTCGAGGGACAGCCCTACAATGAGCAGTTCTTC CASSEFEGQPYNEQFF
TRBJ2-1 TRBV7-9 NA TRBD2 TGTGCCAGCAGCCTTCGACTAGCGGTTAGCTCCTACAATGAGCAGTTCTTC CASSLRLAVSSYNEQFF
TRBJ2-7 TRBV2 NA NA TGTGCCAGCAGGGCGGACGCCGACTACGAGCAGTACTTC CASRADADYEQYF
TRBJ1-2 TRBV10-3 NA NA TGTGCCATCAGTGAGTCGAGACGGGCCGAATATGGCTACACCTTC CAISESRRAEYGYTF
TRBJ2-7 TRBV20-1 few TRBD1 TGCAGTGCTAGAGACGGGGGGGGGACAGGGGTCGGCGAGCAGTACTTC CSARDGGGTGVGEQYF
TRBJ2-7 TRBV3-1 few NA TGTGCCAGCAGCCAAGCGGGGAGCCCCTACGAGCAGTACTTC CASSQAGSPYEQYF
TRBJ2-2 TRBV6-6 NA NA TGTGCCAGCAGTTACTCGAGGCCGGGATCCACCGGGGAGCTGTTTTTT CASSYSRPGSTGELFF
TRBJ2-7 TRBV20-1 few NA TGCAGTGCCCCTCGAGTGGGGTCCGAGCAGTACTTC CSAPRVGSEQYF
TRBJ2-5 TRBV6-5 NA NA TGTGCCAGCGCCCTAGGCGGGGAAAGGTCCCAGTACTTC CASALGGERSQYF
TRBJ1-2 TRBV5-1 few NA TGCGCCAGCAGTCGGGTCGGGGGCACTGGCTACACCTTC CASSRVGGTGYTF
TRBJ2-1 TRBV5-1 few NA TGCGCCAGCAGGGTATTACAGAACAATGAGCAGTTCTTC CASRVLQNNEQFF
TRBJ2-1 TRBV9 NA NA TGTGCCAGCAGCGTGGAAGGTAGGGGATACAATGAGCAGTTCTTC CASSVEGRGYNEQFF
TRBJ2-1 TRBV5-1 few NA TGCGCCAGCAGCCGCTTAACCTCCTACAATGAGCAGTTCTTC CASSRLTSYNEQFF
TRBJ2-5 TRBV10-3 many NA TGTGCCATCAGTGGGACTTCGCAAGAGACCCAGTACTTC CAISGTSQETQYF
TRBJ2-5 TRBV6-6 NA TRBD2 TGTGCCAGCAGCCGGACTAGCGGGGGGGCCCAAGACACCCAGTACTTC CASSRTSGGAQDTQYF
TRBJ2-3 TRBV20-1 NA NA TGCAGTGCCCCCGCGAAGCTAGCTACAGATACGCAGTATTTT CSAPAKLATDTQYF
TRBJ2-3 TRBV12-3/TRBV12-4 few TRBD2 TGTGCCAGCAGTACCATACTAGCGGGGGGAACAGATACGCAGTATTTT CASSTILAGGTDTQYF
TRBJ2-7 TRBV11-2 NA TRBD1 TGTGCCAGCAGCAGAGACAGGGCCCCCTACGAGCAGTACTTC CASSRDRAPYEQYF
TRBJ2-7 TRBV7-8 few TRBD1 TGTGCCAGCAGCTTAGCGCTTGTGGGACAGGGAGGCCACGAGCAGTACTTC CASSLALVGQGGHEQYF
TRBJ2-7 TRBV11-2 NA NA TGTGCCAGCAGCTTAGATAGGATCGAGCAGTACTTC CASSLDRIEQYF
TRBJ2-5 TRBV6-2/TRBV6-3 NA TRBD2 TGTGCCAGCAGTTACTTCGGACTAGGGGAGGAGACCCAGTACTTC CASSYFGLGEETQYF
TRBJ2-7 TRBV4-1 NA TRBD2 TGCGCCAGCAGCCCCCGCTTCCCTAGCGGGGGGATGAGCTCCTACGAGCAGTACTTT CASSPRFPSGGMSSYEQYF
TRBJ2-5 TRBV5-1 few TRBD2 TGCGCCAGCAGCACCGGACTAGCGGGTTCGGAGACCCAGTACTTC CASSTGLAGSETQYF
TRBJ2-6 TRBV20-1 few NA TGCAGTGCTAGAGATCCAAACTCTGGGGCCAACGTCCTGACTTTC CSARDPNSGANVLTF
TRBJ2-1 TRBV6-5 few NA TGTGCCAGCAGTTACCGACGACTGGGGCCCTACAATGAGCAGTTCTTC CASSYRRLGPYNEQFF
TRBJ2-1 TRBV5-5 NA NA TGTGCCAGCAGCTTGGCCCCTCCCAGGAGCTCCTACAATGAGCAGTTCTTC CASSLAPPRSSYNEQFF
TRBJ2-3 TRBV2 NA TRBD2 TGTGCCAGCAGTGAGGTCCTAGCGGGGGGTACGCAGTATTTT CASSEVLAGGTQYF
TRBJ2-1 TRBV5-5 few TRBD1 TGTGCCAGCAGCTTCGGACAGGGGGGATATGAGCAGTTCTTC CASSFGQGGYEQFF
TRBJ1-2 TRBV12-3/TRBV12-4 NA TRBD1 TGTGCCAGCAGTTCGGGGACAGGGGGCCATGGTGGCTACACCTTC CASSSGTGGHGGYTF
TRBJ2-3 TRBV7-6 few TRBD2 TGTGCCAGCAGCTCCCCGGCTAGCGGGGGCTTCGGGTATTTT CASSSPASGGFGYF
TRBJ2-5 TRBV5-1 many TRBD2 TGTGCCAGCAGCTTAGCGCGGGGGATCCAAGAGACCCAGTACTTC CASSLARGIQETQYF
TRBJ1-4 TRBV7-9 NA NA TGTGCCAGCAGCTTCCCTTGGGCAGGGGACGCGGATGAAAAACTGTTTTTT CASSFPWAGDADEKLFF
TRBJ1-5 TRBV7-2 NA TRBD1 TGTGCCAGCGGCTTAGCCCAGGGGGGGAATCAGCCCCAGCATTTT CASGLAQGGNQPQHF
TRBJ2-6 TRBV19 NA NA TGTGCCGTACAGGGTCAAGACTCTGGGGCCAACGTCCTGACTTTC CAVQGQDSGANVLTF
TRBJ2-1 TRBV27 few TRBD2 TGTGCCAGCAGTTTAGGGACTAGCGGGGTATACAATGAGCAGTTCTTC CASSLGTSGVYNEQFF
TRBJ2-7 TRBV10-2 medium-sized TRBD2 TGCGCCAGCAGTGTCCGACTAGCGGACTACGAGCAGTACTTC CASSVRLADYEQYF